The rows below give T cell receptor beta chains drawn from one sample of a study of cytomegalovirus exposure and HLA in healthy donors. Produced via immunoSEQ multiplex PCR; TCRdb's table is partial and in-frame only. The table shows tens of thousands of clones, with roughly 94% occurring only once. Sample: PBMCs. These receptors were taken from a woman aged 18-29 years in good health and CMV-seronegative. Both conserved end residues are part of each CDR3. The D gene is left open where the match is weak. Not every row has a clone size; where given, it reads once, few, many or a size class.

j_call clone_size d_call v_call cdr3_aa cdr3_nt
TRBJ1-2 . TRBD1 TRBV30 CAWSVLFLPSGTEYGYTF TGTGCCTGGAGTGTCCTATTCCTACCCTCCGGGACAGAGTATGGCTACACCTTC
TRBJ1-4 . . TRBV19 CASSNRVVNEKLFF TGTGCCAGTAGCAACAGGGTAGTTAATGAAAAACTGTTTTTT
TRBJ1-1 . . TRBV6-5 CASSLRSGNTEAFF TGTGCCAGCAGTCTACGATCCGGGAACACTGAAGCTTTCTTT
TRBJ2-7 . TRBD2 TRBV2 CASRPTSGGTYEQYF TGTGCCAGCAGACCAACTAGCGGGGGAACCTACGAGCAGTACTTC
TRBJ2-7 . TRBD2 TRBV6-6 CASSFIAGGPDEQYF TGTGCCAGCAGCTTCATAGCGGGGGGGCCCGACGAGCAGTACTTC
TRBJ2-1 . TRBD1 TRBV10-3 CAISEGTDNEQFF TGTGCCATCAGTGAAGGGACAGACAATGAGCAGTTCTTC
TRBJ2-1 . TRBD2 TRBV28 CASSSTSGGAVYNEQFF TGTGCCAGCAGTTCGACTAGCGGGGGGGCCGTCTACAATGAGCAGTTCTTC
TRBJ1-1 once . TRBV5-4 CASSLALRNTEAFF TGTGCCAGCAGCTTGGCCCTACGGAACACTGAAGCTTTCTTT
TRBJ2-1 . . TRBV4-3 CASSQDEGTINEQFF TGCGCCAGCAGCCAAGATGAGGGGACAATCAATGAGCAGTTCTTC
TRBJ2-4 . . TRBV9 CASSVAGAKNIQYF TGTGCCAGCAGCGTAGCAGGGGCCAAAAACATTCAGTACTTC
TRBJ2-7 . . TRBV4-1 CASSPQGHPVSYEQYF TGCGCCAGCAGCCCGCAGGGTCATCCCGTCTCCTACGAGCAGTACTTC
TRBJ2-5 . TRBD1 TRBV7-9 CASSQEIRGLPVETQYF TGTGCCAGCAGCCAAGAGATCAGGGGGCTACCCGTCGAGACCCAGTACTTC
TRBJ2-3 . . TRBV6-6 CASRQGFDWGTQYF TGTGCCAGCAGGCAGGGATTTGATTGGGGTACGCAGTATTTT
TRBJ2-2 . . TRBV6-5 CASSYSSGTGELFF TGTGCCAGCAGTTACTCTTCGGGAACCGGGGAGCTGTTTTTT
TRBJ1-6 few TRBD1 TRBV19 CASSTLTGDNSPLHF TGTGCCAGTAGTACCCTAACAGGGGATAATTCACCCCTCCACTTT
TRBJ1-1 . . TRBV27 CASRWRGAGGTEAFF TGTGCCAGCAGATGGCGGGGCGCCGGAGGCACTGAAGCTTTCTTT
TRBJ2-7 . TRBD1 TRBV28 CASSTPSGTAYEQYF TGTGCCAGCAGTACACCATCCGGGACAGCCTACGAGCAGTACTTC
TRBJ1-6 . TRBD1 TRBV2 CASSTDSDRGGSLLHNSPLHF TGTGCCAGCAGCACCGATTCGGACAGGGGGGGAAGTCTATTGCATAATTCACCCCTCCACTTT
TRBJ1-6 . . TRBV9 CASSAGHGVRSPLHF TGTGCCAGCAGCGCGGGACACGGAGTTAGGTCACCCCTCCACTTT
TRBJ2-3 . . TRBV28 CASNPRDTSPTDTQYF TGTGCCAGCAACCCCCGGGACACTTCCCCCACAGATACGCAGTATTTT
TRBJ2-1 . TRBD1 TRBV10-3 CAISRPPRTGTSYNEQFF TGTGCCATCAGCAGACCCCCTAGGACAGGGACTTCCTACAATGAGCAGTTCTTC
TRBJ2-1 . TRBD1 TRBV5-8 CASRDRGQGTYNEQFF TGTGCCTCTCGGGACCGGGGACAGGGGACCTACAATGAGCAGTTCTTC
TRBJ2-5 . . TRBV30 CAPECLLVQETQYF TGTGCCCCCGAGTGTCTACTGGTTCAAGAGACCCAGTACTTC